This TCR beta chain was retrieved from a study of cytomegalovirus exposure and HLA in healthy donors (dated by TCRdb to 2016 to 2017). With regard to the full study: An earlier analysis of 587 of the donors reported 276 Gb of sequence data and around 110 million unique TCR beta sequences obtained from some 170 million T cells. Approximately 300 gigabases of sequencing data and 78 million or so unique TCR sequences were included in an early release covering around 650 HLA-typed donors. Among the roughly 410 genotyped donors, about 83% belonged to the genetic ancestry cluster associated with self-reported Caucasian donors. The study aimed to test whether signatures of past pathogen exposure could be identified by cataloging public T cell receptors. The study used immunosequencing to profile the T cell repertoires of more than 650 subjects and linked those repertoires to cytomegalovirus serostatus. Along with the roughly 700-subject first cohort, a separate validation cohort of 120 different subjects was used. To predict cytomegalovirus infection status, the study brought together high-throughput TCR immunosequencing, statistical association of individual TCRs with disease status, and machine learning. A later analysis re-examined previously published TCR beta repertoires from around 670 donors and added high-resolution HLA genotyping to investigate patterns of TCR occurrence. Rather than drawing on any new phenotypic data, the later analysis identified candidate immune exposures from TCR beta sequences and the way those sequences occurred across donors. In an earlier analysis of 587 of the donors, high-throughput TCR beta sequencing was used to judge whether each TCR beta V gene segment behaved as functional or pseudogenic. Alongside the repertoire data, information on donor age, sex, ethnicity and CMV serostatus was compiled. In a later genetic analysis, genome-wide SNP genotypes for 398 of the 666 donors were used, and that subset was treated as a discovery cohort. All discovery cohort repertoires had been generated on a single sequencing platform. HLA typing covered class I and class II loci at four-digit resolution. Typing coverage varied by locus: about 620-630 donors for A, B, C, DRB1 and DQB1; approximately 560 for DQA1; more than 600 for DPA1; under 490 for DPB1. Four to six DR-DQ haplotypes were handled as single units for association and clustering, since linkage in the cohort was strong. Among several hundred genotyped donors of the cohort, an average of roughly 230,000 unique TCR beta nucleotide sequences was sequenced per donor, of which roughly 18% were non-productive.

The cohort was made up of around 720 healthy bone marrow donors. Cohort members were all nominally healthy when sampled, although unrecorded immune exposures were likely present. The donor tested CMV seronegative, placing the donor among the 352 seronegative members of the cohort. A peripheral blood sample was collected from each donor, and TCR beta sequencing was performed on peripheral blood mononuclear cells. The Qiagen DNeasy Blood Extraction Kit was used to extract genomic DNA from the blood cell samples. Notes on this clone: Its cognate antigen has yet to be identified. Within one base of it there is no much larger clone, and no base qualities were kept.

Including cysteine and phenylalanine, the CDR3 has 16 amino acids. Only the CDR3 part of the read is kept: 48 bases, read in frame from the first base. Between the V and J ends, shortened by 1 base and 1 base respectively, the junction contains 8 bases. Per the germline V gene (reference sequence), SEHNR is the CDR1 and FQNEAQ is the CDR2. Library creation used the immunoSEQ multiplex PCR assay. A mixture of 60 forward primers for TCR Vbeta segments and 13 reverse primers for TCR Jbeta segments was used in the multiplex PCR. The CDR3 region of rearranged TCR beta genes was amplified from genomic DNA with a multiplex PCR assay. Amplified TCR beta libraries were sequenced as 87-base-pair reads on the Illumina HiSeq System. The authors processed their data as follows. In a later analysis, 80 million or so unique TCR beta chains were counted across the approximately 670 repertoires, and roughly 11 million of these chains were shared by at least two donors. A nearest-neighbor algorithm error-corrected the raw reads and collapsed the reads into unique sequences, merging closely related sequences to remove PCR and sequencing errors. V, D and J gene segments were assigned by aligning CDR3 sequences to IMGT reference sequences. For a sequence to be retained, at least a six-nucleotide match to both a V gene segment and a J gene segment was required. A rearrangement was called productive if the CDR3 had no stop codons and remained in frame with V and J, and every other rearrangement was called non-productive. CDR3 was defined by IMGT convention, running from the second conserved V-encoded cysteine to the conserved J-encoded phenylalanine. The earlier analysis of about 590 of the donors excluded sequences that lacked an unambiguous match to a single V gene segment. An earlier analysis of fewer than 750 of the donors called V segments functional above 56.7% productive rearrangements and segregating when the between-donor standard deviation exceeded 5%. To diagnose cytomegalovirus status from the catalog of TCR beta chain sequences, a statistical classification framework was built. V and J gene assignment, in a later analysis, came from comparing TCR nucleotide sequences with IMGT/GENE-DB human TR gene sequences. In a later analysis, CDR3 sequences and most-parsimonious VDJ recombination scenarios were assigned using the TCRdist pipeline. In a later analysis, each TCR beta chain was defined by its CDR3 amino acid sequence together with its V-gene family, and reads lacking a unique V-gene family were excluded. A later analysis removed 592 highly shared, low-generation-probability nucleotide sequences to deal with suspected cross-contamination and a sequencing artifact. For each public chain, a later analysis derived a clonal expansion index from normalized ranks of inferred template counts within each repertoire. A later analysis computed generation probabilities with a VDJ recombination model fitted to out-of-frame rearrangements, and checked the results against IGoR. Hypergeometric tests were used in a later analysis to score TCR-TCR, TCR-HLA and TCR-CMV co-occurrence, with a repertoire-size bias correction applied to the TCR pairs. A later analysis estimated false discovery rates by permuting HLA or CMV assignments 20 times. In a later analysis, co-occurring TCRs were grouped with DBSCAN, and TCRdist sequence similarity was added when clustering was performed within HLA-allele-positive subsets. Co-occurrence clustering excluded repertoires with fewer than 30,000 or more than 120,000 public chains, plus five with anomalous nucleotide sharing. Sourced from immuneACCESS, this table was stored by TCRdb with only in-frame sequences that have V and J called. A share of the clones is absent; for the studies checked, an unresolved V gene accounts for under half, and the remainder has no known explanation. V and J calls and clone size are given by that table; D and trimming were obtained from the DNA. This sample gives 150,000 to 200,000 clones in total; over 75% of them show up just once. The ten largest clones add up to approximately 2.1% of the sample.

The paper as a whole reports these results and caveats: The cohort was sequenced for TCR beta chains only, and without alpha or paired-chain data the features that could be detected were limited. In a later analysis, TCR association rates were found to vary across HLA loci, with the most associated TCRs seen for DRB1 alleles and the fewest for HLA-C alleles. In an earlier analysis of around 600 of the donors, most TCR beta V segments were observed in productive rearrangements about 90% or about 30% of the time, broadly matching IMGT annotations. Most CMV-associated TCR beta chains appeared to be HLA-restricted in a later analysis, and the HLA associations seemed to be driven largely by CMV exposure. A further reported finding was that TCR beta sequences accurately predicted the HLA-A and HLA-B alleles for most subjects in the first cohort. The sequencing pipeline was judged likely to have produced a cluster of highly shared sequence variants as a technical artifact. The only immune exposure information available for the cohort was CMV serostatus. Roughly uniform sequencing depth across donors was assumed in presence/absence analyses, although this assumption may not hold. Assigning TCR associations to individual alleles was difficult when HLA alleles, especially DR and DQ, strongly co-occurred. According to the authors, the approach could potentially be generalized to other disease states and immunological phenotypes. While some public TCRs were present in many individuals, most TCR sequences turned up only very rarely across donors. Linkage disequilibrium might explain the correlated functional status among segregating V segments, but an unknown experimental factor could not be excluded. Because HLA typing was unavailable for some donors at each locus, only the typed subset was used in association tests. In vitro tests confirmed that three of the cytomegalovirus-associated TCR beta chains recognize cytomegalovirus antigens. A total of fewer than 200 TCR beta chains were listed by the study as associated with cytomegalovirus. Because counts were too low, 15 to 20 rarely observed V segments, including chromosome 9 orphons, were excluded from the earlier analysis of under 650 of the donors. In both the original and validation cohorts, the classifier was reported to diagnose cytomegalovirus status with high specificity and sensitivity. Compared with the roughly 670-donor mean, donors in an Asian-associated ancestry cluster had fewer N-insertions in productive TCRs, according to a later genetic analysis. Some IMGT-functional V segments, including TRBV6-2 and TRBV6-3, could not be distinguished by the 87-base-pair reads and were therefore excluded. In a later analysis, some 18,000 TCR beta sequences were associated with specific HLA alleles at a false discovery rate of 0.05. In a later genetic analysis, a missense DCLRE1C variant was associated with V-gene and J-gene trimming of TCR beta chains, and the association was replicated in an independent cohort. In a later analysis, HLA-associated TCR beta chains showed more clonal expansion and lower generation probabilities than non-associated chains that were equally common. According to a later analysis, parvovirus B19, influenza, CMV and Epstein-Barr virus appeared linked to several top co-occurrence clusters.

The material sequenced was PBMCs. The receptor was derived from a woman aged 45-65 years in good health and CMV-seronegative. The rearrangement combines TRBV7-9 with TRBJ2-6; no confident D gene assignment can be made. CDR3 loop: CASSLVSPSGANVLTF. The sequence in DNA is TGTGCCAGCAGCTTAGTTTCCCCGTCTGGGGCCAACGTCCTGACTTTC.